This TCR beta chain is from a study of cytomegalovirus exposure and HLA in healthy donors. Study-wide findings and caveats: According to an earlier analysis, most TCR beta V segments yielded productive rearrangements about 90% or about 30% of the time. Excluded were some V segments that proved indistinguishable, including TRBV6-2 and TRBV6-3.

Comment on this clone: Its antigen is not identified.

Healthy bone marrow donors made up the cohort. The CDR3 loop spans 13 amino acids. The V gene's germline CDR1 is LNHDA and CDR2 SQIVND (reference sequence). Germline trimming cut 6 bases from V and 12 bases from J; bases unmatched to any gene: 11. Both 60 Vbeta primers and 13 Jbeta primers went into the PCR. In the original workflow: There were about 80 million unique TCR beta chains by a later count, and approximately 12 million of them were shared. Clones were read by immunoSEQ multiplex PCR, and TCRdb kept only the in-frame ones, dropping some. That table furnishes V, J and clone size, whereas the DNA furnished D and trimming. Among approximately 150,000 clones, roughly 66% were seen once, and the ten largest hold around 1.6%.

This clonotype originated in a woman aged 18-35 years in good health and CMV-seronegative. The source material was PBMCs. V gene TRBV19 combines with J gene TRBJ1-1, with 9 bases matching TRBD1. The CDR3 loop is CASRDHRGRLPFF. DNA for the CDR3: TGTGCCAGTAGGGACCACAGGGGGCGGTTACCTTTCTTT.